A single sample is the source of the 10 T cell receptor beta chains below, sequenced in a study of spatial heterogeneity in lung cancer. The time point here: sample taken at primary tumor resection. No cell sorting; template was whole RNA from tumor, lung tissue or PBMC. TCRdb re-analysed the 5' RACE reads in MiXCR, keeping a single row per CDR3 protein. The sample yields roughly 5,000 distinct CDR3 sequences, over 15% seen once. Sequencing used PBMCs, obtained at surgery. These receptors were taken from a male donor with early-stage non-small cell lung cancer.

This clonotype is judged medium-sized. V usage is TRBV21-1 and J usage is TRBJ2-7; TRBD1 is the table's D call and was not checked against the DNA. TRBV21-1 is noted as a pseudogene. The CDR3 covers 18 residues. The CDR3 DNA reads TGTGCCAGCAGCAAAGAGATGTTTACAGGGGCGCTCGTCTACGAGCAGTACTTC. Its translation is CASSKEMFTGALVYEQYF.

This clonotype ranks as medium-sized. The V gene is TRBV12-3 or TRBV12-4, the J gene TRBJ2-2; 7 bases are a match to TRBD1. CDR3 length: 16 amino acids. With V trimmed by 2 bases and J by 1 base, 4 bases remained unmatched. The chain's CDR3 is CASSLYRQGNTGELFF. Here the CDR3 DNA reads TGTGCCAGCAGTTTATACCGACAGGGGAACACCGGGGAGCTGTTTTTT.

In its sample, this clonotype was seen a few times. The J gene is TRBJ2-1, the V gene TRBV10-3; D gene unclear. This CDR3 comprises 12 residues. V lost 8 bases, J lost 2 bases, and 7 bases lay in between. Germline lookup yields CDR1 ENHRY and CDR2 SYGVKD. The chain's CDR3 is CAIGVTYNEQFF. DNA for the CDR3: TGTGCCATCGGGGTGACCTACAATGAGCAGTTCTTC.

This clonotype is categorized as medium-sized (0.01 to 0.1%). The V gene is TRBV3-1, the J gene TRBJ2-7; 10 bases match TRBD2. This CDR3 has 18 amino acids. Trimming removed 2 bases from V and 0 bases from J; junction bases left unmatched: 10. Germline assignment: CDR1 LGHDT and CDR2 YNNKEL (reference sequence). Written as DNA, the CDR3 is TGTGCCAGCAGCCAAACCGGCGGACTAGCGGTCATCTCCTACGAGCAGTACTTC. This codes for CASSQTGGLAVISYEQYF.

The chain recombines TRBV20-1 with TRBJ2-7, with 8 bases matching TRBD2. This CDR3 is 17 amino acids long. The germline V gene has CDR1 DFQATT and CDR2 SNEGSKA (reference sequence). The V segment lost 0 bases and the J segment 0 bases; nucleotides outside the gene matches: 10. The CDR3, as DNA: TGCAGTGCTAGAGATCCTCTTAGCGGGGCTTCCTCCTACGAGCAGTACTTC. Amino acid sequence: CSARDPLSGASSYEQYF.

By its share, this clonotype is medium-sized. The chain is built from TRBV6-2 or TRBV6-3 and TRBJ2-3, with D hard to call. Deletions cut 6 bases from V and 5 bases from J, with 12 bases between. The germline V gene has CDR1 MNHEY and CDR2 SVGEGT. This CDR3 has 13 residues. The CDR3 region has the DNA TGTGCCAGCAGAGATCACTTAGGAGATACGCAGTATTTT. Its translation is CASRDHLGDTQYF.

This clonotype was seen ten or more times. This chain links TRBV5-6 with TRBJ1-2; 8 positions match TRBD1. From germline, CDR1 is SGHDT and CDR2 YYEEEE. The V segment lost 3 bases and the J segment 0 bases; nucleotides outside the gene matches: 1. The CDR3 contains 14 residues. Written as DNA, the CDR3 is TGTGCCAGCAGCTGGACAGGGCCTAACTATGGCTACACCTTC. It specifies CASSWTGPNYGYTF. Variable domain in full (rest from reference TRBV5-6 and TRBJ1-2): DAGVTQSPTHLIKTRGQQVTLRCSPKSGHDTVSWYQQALGQGPQFIFQYYEEEERQRGNFPDRFSGHQFPNYSSELNVNALLLGDSALYLCASSWTGPNYGYTFGSGTRLTVV.

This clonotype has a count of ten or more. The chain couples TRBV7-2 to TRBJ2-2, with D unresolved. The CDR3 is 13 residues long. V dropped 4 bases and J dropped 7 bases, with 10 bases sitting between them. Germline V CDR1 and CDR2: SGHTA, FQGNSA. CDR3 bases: TGTGCCAGCAGCTCTGGGCAGTACGGGGAGCTGTTTTTT. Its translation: CASSSGQYGELFF.

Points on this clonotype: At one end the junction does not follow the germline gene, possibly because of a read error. The CDR3 sequence: CASSLPTGGRNYGYTF. In DNA form, the CDR3 reads TGCGCCAGCAGCTTGCCGACAGGGGGAAGGAACTATGGCTACACCTTC. V gene TRBV5-4 combines with J gene TRBJ1-2; 9 bases match TRBD1. The CDR3 has 16 amino acids. Looked up from germline, CDR1 is SGHNT and CDR2 is YYREEE (reference sequence).

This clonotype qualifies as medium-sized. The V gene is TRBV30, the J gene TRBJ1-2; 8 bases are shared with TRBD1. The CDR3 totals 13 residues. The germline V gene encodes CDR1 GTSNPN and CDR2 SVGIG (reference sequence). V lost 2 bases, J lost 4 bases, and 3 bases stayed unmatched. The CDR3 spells CAWSSGGGYGYTF. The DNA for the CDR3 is TGTGCCTGGAGTTCAGGGGGCGGCTATGGCTACACCTTC.